A single count supports the clone carrying this T cell receptor beta chain. Antigen specificity is unknown. Relative to the germline gene, one junction end is altered; a read error may explain this. The entry originates in a study of T cell responses to AZD1222 COVID-19 vaccine. Second doses that came at about 4 or about 12 weeks were put together. Study-level results: White British people made up most donors, females outnumbered males, and clonal diversity was possibly underestimated. Increases in Spike-specific TCR breadth and depth were seen after two AZD1222 doses. Baseline serostatus was positive in only a handful of AZD1222 recipients.

Some clones are missing from TCRdb's copy, which holds only in-frame ones; the method was immunoSEQ multiplex PCR. The sample lists around 150,000 clones; 92% were seen once. Per germline, CDR1 SGDLS and CDR2 YYNGEE. This CDR3 has 13 residues. The chain employs TRBV9 and TRBJ1-2, with D maybe TRBD1 (6 bases). The sequencing used peripheral blood, collected 28 days after the second AZD1222 dose. The TCR originated in an adult who received the AZD1222 COVID-19 vaccine. The CDR3 bases are TGTGCCAGCAACGTACAGGGTAGCTATGGCTACACCTTC. Protein: CASNVQGSYGYTF.